The clone carrying this T cell receptor beta chain came up many times. Its antigen is unknown. Scientists made TCR beta libraries using quantitative 5'-RACE with molecular barcodes. Via MiXCR, TCRdb re-called the 5' RACE reads, giving one row per CDR3 protein. The sample lists about 220,000 distinct CDR3 sequences, roughly 26% occurring once. This entry comes from a study of CD8 T cells in ankylosing spondylitis. Regarding the study as a whole: Earlier work had already found some motif variants in reactive arthritis synovial fluid and blood. Clones linked to disease were reported to show significant enrichment in matched ankylosing spondylitis synovial fluid.

Trimming removed 7 bases from V and 5 bases from J; junction bases left unmatched: 4. The CDR3 consists of 13 residues. Looked up from germline, CDR1 is SEHNR and CDR2 is FQNEAQ (reference sequence). Sequencing was carried out using blood, either unsorted or a sorted T cell fraction (not recorded which). The J gene is TRBJ2-1, the V gene TRBV7-9; TRBD2 agrees at 8 bases. The sequence derives from a male donor with ankylosing spondylitis or in good health (not recorded which). CDR3 amino acids: CASTVSGNNEQFF. CDR3 coding DNA: TGTGCCAGCACCGTTAGCGGGAACAATGAGCAGTTCTTC.